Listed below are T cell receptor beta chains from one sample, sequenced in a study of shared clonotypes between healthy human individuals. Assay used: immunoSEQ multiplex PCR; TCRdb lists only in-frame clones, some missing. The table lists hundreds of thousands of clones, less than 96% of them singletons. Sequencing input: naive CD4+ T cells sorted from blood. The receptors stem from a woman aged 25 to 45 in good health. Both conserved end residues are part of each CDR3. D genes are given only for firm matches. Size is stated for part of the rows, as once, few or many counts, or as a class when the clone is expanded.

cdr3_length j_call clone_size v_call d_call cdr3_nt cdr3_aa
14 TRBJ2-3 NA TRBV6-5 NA TGTGCCAGCAGTTACGAGCGGTCTGAGGATACGCAGTATTTT CASSYERSEDTQYF
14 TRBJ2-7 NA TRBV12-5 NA TGTGCTAGTGGTTTAATCGCAGGTTATAAGGAGCAGTACTTC CASGLIAGYKEQYF
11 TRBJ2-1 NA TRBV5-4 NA TGTGCCAGCAGGGTATCCAATGAGCAGTTCTTC CASRVSNEQFF
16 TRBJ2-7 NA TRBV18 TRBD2 TGTGCCAGCTCAGCTGAGGTAGCGGGGGGACGCTACGAGCAGTACTTC CASSAEVAGGRYEQYF
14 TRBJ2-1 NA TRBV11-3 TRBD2 TGTGCCAGCAGCTACGCGGGAGACTACAATGAGCAGTTCTTC CASSYAGDYNEQFF
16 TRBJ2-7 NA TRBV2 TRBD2 TGTGCCAGCAGTGAGGGACTAGCGGGAGACCAGAACGAGCAGTACTTC CASSEGLAGDQNEQYF
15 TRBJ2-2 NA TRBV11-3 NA TGTGCCAGCAGCCCCGGAGATGCTCGGGGCGGGGAGCTGTTTTTT CASSPGDARGGELFF
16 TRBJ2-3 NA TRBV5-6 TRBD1 TGTGCCAGCAGCTTGGTACAGGGGGCCGGCACAGATACGCAGTATTTT CASSLVQGAGTDTQYF
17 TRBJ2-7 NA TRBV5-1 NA TGCGCCAGCAGCTCCCCCTTCCGCGGGCGGAACAGGTCCGAGCAGTACTTC CASSSPFRGRNRSEQYF
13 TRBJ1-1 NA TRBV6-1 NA TGTGCCAGCAGTGGACTGATGAACACTGAAGCTTTCTTT CASSGLMNTEAFF
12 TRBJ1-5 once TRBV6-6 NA TGTGCCAGCAGGGGGCCGGGTCAGCCCCAGCATTTT CASRGPGQPQHF
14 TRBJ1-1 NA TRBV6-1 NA TGTGCCAGCAGCTACAGTGGGATGAACACTGAAGCTTTCTTT CASSYSGMNTEAFF
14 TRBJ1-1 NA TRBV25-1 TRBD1 TGTGCCAGCAGTGAATATCTGGGGGACAGTAGCACTTTCTTT CASSEYLGDSSTFF
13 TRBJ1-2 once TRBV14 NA TGTGCCAGCAGCCGCCTAGCTAACTATGGCTACACCTTC CASSRLANYGYTF
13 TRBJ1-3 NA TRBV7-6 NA TGTGCCAGCAGAGGGGGTTCTGGAAACACCATATATTTT CASRGGSGNTIYF
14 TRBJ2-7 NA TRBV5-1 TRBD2 TGCGCCAGCAGCCCGGGGACTAGCTCTTACGAGCAGTACTTC CASSPGTSSYEQYF